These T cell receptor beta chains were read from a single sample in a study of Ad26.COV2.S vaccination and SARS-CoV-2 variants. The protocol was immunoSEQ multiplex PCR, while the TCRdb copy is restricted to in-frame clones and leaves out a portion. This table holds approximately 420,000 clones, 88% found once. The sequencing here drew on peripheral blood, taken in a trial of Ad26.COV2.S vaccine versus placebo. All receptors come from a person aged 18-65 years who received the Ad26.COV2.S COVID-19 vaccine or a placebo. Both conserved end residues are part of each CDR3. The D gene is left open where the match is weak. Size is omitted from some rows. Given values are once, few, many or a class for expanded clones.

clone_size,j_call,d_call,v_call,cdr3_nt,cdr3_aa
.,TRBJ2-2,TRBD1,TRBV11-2,TGTGCCAGCAGCTCCCCCGGGACAGGGCAAACCGGGGAGCTGTTTTTT,CASSSPGTGQTGELFF
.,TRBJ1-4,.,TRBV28,TGTGCCAGCAGTTTCCCGCCCCTCGCCACGAGTGATGCTAATGAAAAACTGTTTTTT,CASSFPPLATSDANEKLFF
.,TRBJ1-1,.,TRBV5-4,TGTGCCAGCAGCACGGGAGGGGGAGGCTTGAACACTGAAGCTTTCTTT,CASSTGGGGLNTEAFF
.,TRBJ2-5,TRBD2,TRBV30,TGTGCCTGGAGCCCTACTAGCGGGGGAGAGACCCAGTACTTC,CAWSPTSGGETQYF
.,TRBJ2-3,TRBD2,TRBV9,TGTGCCAGCAGCGTAGCCGGGGGGGCTACAGATACGCAGTATTTT,CASSVAGGATDTQYF
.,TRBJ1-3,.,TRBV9,TGTGCCAGCAGCGTATATGACTACTCTGGAAACACCATATATTTT,CASSVYDYSGNTIYF
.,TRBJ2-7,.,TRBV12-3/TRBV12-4,TGTGCCAGCAGTCAGGGAGGGGGATACGAGCAGTACTTC,CASSQGGGYEQYF
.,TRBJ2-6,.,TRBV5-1,TGCGCCAGCAGCTTGGACCCAGCTAGAGTCTCTGGGGCCAACGTCCTGACTTTC,CASSLDPARVSGANVLTF
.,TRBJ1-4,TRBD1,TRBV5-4,TGTGCCAGCAGCTTCGGACAGGGTGCTAATGAAAAACTGTTTTTT,CASSFGQGANEKLFF
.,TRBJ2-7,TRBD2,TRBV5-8,TGTGCCAGCAGTCTCCTAGCGGGCTTGGGTTACGAGCAGTACTTC,CASSLLAGLGYEQYF
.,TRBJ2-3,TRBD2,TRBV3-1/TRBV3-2,TGTGCCAGCAGCGGGGGACTAGCAACATACACAGATACGCAGTATTTT,CASSGGLATYTDTQYF
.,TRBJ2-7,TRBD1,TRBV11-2,TGTGCCAGCCTTACCGGACAGGGCTGGCGGCAGTACTTC,CASLTGQGWRQYF
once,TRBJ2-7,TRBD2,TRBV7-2,TGTGCCAGCAGCTTGGGGGGGATAACCTACGAGCAGTACTTC,CASSLGGITYEQYF
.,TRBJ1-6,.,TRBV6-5,TGTGCCAGCAGTTACGAGGGCTCCTATAATTCACCCCTCCACTTT,CASSYEGSYNSPLHF
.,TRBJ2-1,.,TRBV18,TGTGCCAGCTCACCGGGGGTGAATGAGCAGTTCTTC,CASSPGVNEQFF
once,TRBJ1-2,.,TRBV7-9,TGTGCCAGCAGCTCCCCTGTCAAATACGAACTCTATGGCTACACCTTC,CASSSPVKYELYGYTF
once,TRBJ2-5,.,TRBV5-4,TGTGCCAGCAGCTTGGAGGAGAAGACCCAGTACTTC,CASSLEEKTQYF
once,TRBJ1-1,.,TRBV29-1,TGCAGCGTTTTTTTCTGGGGCACTGAAGCTTTCTTT,CSVFFWGTEAFF
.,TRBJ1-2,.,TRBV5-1,TGCGCCAGCAGCTTGACTACAGGATTCAGCTACACCTTC,CASSLTTGFSYTF
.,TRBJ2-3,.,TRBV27,TGTGCCAGCTCTCCTAGCACAGATACGCAGTATTTT,CASSPSTDTQYF
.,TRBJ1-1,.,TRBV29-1,TGCAGCGTTGTAAGGATGAACACTGAAGCTTTCTTT,CSVVRMNTEAFF
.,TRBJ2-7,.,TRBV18,TGTGCCAGCTCACCACCTTGGAGGGGAGCCCGGGAGCAGTACTTC,CASSPPWRGAREQYF
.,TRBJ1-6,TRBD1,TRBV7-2,TGTGCCAGCAGCTTGACCGGGACAGGGTCCTCACCCCTCCACTTT,CASSLTGTGSSPLHF
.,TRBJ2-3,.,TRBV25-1,TGTGCCAGCAGTGAATGGGTGGGAAGCACAGATACGCAGTATTTT,CASSEWVGSTDTQYF
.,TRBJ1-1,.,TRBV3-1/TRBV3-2,TGTGCCAGCAGCCTGGGACGGTCCACTGAAGCTTTCTTT,CASSLGRSTEAFF
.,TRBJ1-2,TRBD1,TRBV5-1,TGCGCCAGCAGCCTAGAGGACAGGGGCGACGGCTACACCTTC,CASSLEDRGDGYTF
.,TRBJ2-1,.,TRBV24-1,TGTGCCACCAGTGTAAGGGGGGGCAGTGTAAATGAGCAGTTCTTC,CATSVRGGSVNEQFF
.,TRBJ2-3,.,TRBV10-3,TGTGCCATCATGACTAGTTCAGATACGCAGTATTTT,CAIMTSSDTQYF
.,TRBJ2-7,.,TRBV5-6,TGTGCCAGCAGCCGGACCTACGAGCAGTACTTC,CASSRTYEQYF
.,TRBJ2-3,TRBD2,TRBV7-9,TGTGCCAGCAGCCACCGGGAGGTCGCAGATACGCAGTATTTT,CASSHREVADTQYF
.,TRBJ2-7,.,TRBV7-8,TGTGCCAGCAGCCGATTTCAGGGTGGGGATCTTTACGAGCAGTACTTC,CASSRFQGGDLYEQYF
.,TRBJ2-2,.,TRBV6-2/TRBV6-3,TGTGCCAGCAGTTATGGAAGGGAGCTGTTTTTT,CASSYGRELFF
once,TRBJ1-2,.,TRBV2,TGTGCCAGCAGTGAAATAGGACGGATCGCCGCCCTCAACTATGGCTACACCTTC,CASSEIGRIAALNYGYTF
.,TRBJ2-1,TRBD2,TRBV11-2,TGTGCCAGCAGCTTAGGGACTAGCGGGGGGAAGTACAATGAGCAGTTCTTC,CASSLGTSGGKYNEQFF
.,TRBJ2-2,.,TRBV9,TGTGCCAGCAGCCCCCCCGCCGGGGAGCTGTTTTTT,CASSPPAGELFF
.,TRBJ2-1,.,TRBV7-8,TGTGCCAGCAGCCTCCCGAGCAATGAGCAGTTCTTC,CASSLPSNEQFF
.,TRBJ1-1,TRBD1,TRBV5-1,TGCGCCAGCAGGCCGCCTAAAATCCTGACAGGGTGGAAAACTGAAGCTTTCTTT,CASRPPKILTGWKTEAFF
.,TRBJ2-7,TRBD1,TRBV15,TGTGCCACCAGCAGCGGGGGACAGGGGACCTCCTACGAGCAGTACTTC,CATSSGGQGTSYEQYF
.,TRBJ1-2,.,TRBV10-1,TGCGCCAGCAGTGGCAGCCCCGAGGGTGGCTACACCTTC,CASSGSPEGGYTF
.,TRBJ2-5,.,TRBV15,TGTGCCACCAGCAGAATCGACAGTCTCCAAGAGACCCAGTACTTC,CATSRIDSLQETQYF
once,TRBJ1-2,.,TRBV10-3,TGTGCCATCAAGTTCTCCTCCGGGGATGGCTACACCTTC,CAIKFSSGDGYTF
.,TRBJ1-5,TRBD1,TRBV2,TGTGCCAGCAGTGACGACAGGGGCCAGCCCCAGCATTTT,CASSDDRGQPQHF